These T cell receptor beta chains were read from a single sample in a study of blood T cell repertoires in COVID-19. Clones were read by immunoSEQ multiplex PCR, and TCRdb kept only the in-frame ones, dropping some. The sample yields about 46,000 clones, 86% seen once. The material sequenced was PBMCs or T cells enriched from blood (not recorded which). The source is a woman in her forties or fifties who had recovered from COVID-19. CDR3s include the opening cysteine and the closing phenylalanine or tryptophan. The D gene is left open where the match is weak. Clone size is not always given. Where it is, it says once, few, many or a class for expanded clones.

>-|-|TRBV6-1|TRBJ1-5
CASSESPEGNQPQHF
TGTGCCAGCAGTGAAAGTCCCGAGGGTAATCAGCCCCAGCATTTT
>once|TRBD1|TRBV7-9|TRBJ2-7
CASSLGQGGEQYF
TGTGCCAGCAGCTTAGGACAGGGGGGCGAGCAGTACTTC
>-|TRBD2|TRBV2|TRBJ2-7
CASSSLREGSEQYF
TGTGCCAGCAGTTCCCTTCGGGAGGGAAGCGAGCAGTACTTC
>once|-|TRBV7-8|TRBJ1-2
CASSPHGQDAGGYTF
TGTGCCAGCAGCCCCCACGGGCAGGACGCGGGTGGCTACACCTTC
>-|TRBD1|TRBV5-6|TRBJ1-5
CASSYGTGSQPQHF
TGTGCCAGCAGCTACGGGACAGGGTCCCAGCCCCAGCATTTT
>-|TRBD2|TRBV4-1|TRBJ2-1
CASSLLSSGGEFF
TGCGCCAGCAGCCTTCTTTCTAGCGGGGGAGAGTTCTTC
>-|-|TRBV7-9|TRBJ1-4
CASSLIARGSTNEKLFF
TGTGCCAGCAGCTTAATCGCCCGGGGGTCAACTAATGAAAAACTGTTTTTT
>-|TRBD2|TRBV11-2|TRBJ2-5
CASSSGTSGVETQYF
TGTGCCAGCAGCTCAGGGACTAGCGGAGTAGAGACCCAGTACTTC
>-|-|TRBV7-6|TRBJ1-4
CASSFGAGVGEKLFF
TGTGCCAGCAGCTTCGGAGCCGGGGTGGGAGAAAAACTGTTTTTT
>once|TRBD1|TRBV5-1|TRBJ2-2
CASSKDRTNTGELFF
TGCGCCAGCAGCAAGGACAGGACCAACACCGGGGAGCTGTTTTTT
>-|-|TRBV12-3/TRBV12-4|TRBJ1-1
CASSNRVEAFF
TGTGCCAGCAGTAACAGGGTCGAAGCTTTCTTT
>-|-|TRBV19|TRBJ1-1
CASSFKEELGAFF
TGTGCCAGTAGTTTCAAGGAGGAATTGGGGGCTTTCTTT
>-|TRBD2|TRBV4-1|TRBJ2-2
CASSHGSGSSGELFF
TGCGCCAGCAGCCACGGAAGCGGGAGCAGCGGGGAGCTGTTTTTT
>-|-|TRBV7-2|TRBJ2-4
CASGEGAAKNIQYF
TGTGCCAGCGGGGAAGGGGCTGCCAAAAACATTCAGTACTTC
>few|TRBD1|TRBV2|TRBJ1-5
CASSGTGNQPQHF
TGTGCCAGCAGTGGGACAGGTAATCAGCCCCAGCATTTT
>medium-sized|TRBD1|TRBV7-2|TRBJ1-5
CASSIQGTANQPQHF
TGTGCCAGCAGCATACAAGGGACAGCGAATCAGCCCCAGCATTTT
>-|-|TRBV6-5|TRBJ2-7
CASTRAGVYYEQYF
TGTGCCTCAACCAGGGCAGGGGTCTACTACGAGCAGTACTTC
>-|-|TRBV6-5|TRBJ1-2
CASSPPGGGYTF
TGTGCCAGCAGCCCCCCTGGGGGCGGCTACACCTTC
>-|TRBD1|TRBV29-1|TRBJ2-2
CSARYRGDGGELFF
TGCAGCGCTCGCTACAGGGGAGACGGCGGGGAGCTGTTTTTT
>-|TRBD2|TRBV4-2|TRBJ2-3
CASSQATSGSTDTQYF
TGTGCCAGCAGCCAGGCGACTAGCGGGAGCACAGATACGCAGTATTTT
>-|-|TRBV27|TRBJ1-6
CASSLSYAVNSPLHF
TGTGCCAGCAGTTTATCGTACGCAGTGAATTCACCCCTCCACTTT
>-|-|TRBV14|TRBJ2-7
CASSQGLRRRLGQYF
TGTGCCAGCAGCCAAGGTTTAAGGAGGAGACTGGGGCAGTACTTC
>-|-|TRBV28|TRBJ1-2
CASQTPPDSYGYTF
TGTGCCAGCCAAACTCCCCCGGACAGTTATGGCTACACCTTC
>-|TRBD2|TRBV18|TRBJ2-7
CASSPTQGTSGSLEQYF
TGTGCCAGCTCACCGACCCAGGGGACTAGCGGGAGTCTCGAGCAGTACTTC
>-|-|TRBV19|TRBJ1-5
CASLPSRGNQPQHF
TGTGCCAGTCTCCCCAGCAGGGGCAATCAGCCCCAGCATTTT
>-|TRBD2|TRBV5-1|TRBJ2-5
CASSLLAGGGRETQYF
TGCGCCAGCAGCTTACTAGCGGGAGGAGGTAGGGAGACCCAGTACTTC